A single sample gave rise to the 16 T cell receptor beta chains below, sequenced in a study of blood T cell repertoires in COVID-19. Using immunoSEQ multiplex PCR, the repertoire was profiled, and TCRdb retains in-frame clones only, with some absent. This sample has some 300,000 clones, with approximately 86% found just once. The sequencing sample was made of peripheral blood. The receptors here all came from a man in his sixties or seventies with acute or convalescent COVID-19.

This chain connects TRBV7-9 to TRBJ2-7; the D gene is possibly TRBD2 (5 bases). CDR1 is SEHNR, CDR2 FQNEAQ, per germline (reference sequence). Trimming removed 5 bases from V and 7 bases from J, with 9 bases in between. The length of the CDR3 is 11 residues. CDR3 in DNA: TGTGCCAGCAGCGTTAGCGTGGAGCAGTACTTC. Amino acid sequence: CASSVSVEQYF.

The V call is TRBV28, the J call TRBJ1-5, with no clear D. The CDR3 has 12 amino acids. Trimming took 5 bases from V and 7 from J, leaving 9 bases between them. Germline-derived CDR1 and CDR2 are MDHEN and SYDVKM. The CDR3 DNA follows: TGTGCCAGCAGTGTTCCAGGCCAGCCCCAGCATTTT. Protein sequence: CASSVPGQPQHF.

The sample holds a few counts of this clone. The chain is built from TRBV7-9 and TRBJ1-5; D is possibly TRBD1 (5 bases). The CDR3 totals 12 residues. The germline CDR1 and CDR2 sequences are SEHNR and FQNEAQ (reference sequence). V was clipped by 5 bases and J by 9 bases, with 11 bases between them. The CDR3 DNA sequence: TGTGCCAGCAGCCCGAGTAGGGGGCCCCAGCATTTT. It yields the protein CASSPSRGPQHF. The full variable domain, rest sourced from reference TRBV7-9 and TRBJ1-5, is DTGVSQNPRHKITKRGQNVTFRCDPISEHNRLYWYRQTLGQGPEFLTYFQNEAQLEKSRLLSDRFSAERPKGSFSTLEIQRTEQGDSAMYLCASSPSRGPQHFGDGTRLSIL.

The genes are TRBV7-2 and TRBJ2-3, with 9 nucleotides matching TRBD1. Germline-derived CDR1 and CDR2 are SGHTA and FQGNSA. The CDR3 runs 17 residues. With V trimmed by 5 bases and J by 3 bases, 12 bases remained unmatched. In DNA form, the CDR3 reads TGTGCCAGCAGCCAAGAGGGGACAGGGCTGGGGACAGATACGCAGTATTTT. Protein sequence: CASSQEGTGLGTDTQYF.

V is TRBV10-3 and J is TRBJ2-7; 7 bases are a match to TRBD1. Germline loops: CDR1 ENHRY, CDR2 SYGVKD. This CDR3 has 14 residues. J was trimmed by 2 bases and V by 7 bases; bases with no gene match: 8. The CDR3: CAIMFGTETYEQYF. The CDR3 DNA sequence: TGTGCCATCATGTTCGGGACAGAGACCTACGAGCAGTACTTC.

The chain uses TRBV5-1 and TRBJ2-5; 8 nucleotides agree with TRBD1. The CDR3 covers 16 residues. CDR1 is SGHRS, CDR2 YFSETQ, per germline. The V and J ends lost 7 bases and 5 bases, in that order; junction bases with no gene match: 16. CDR3 bases: TGCGCCAGCTTTCCACAGGCTGGACAGGGCTTCGAGACCCAGTACTTC. It translates to CASFPQAGQGFETQYF. Full variable domain (missing parts from reference TRBV5-1 and TRBJ2-5): KAGVTQTPRYLIKTRGQQVTLSCSPISGHRSVSWYQQTPGQGLQFLFEYFSETQRNKGNFPGRFSGRQFSNSRSEMNVSTLELGDSALYLCASFPQAGQGFETQYFGPGTRLLVL.

The V call is TRBV7-8, the J call TRBJ2-1; 10 bases are shared with TRBD2. V shed 3 bases, J shed 8 bases, and the junction held 10 bases outside the gene matches. Per germline, CDR1 SGHVS and CDR2 FQNEAQ. The length of the CDR3 is 16 residues. CDR3 in amino acids: CASSFFASGSGDEQFF. As DNA, the CDR3 is TGTGCCAGCAGCTTCTTTGCTAGCGGGAGTGGGGATGAGCAGTTCTTC.

The V gene is TRBV10-3, the J gene TRBJ2-2; possibly TRBD1 for D (5 bases). Germline lookup yields CDR1 ENHRY and CDR2 SYGVKD. V dropped 4 bases and J dropped 7 bases, with 7 bases sitting between them. This CDR3 region has 12 residues. CDR3 sequence (DNA): TGTGCCATCAGTGGCAGGGACGGGGAGCTGTTTTTT. Translated, it gives CAISGRDGELFF.

About this clone: A read error may account for a junction end that differs from germline. The V gene is TRBV2, the J gene TRBJ1-6; 8 bases fit TRBD1. CDR1 and CDR2 from the germline V gene are SNHLY and FYNNEI. The CDR3 extends over 14 amino acids. CDR3 nucleotides: TGTGTCAGCAGATCGGACAGGGCAAATTCACCCCTCCACTTT. Translation gives CVSRSDRANSPLHF.

The V and J genes are TRBV5-4 and TRBJ2-5; D possibly corresponds to TRBD1 (6 bases). CDR1 and CDR2 (germline): SGHNT, YYREEE (reference sequence). V lost 3 bases and J 5 bases, leaving 17 bases between the germline ends. The CDR3 contains 15 residues. CDR3: CASSSRGQKGETQYF. CDR3 in DNA: TGTGCCAGCAGCTCCCGAGGACAGAAAGGGGAGACCCAGTACTTC.

This chain uses TRBV6-5 with TRBJ1-1, with 8 bases identical to TRBD1. The CDR3 loop spans 14 amino acids. CDR1 MNHEY and CDR2 SVGAGI come from the germline V gene. The junction had 3 bases not matched to a gene; V was cut back by 0 bases and J by 6 bases. CDR3 in amino acids: CASSYSRTGPEAFF. CDR3 DNA: TGTGCCAGCAGTTACTCGCGGACAGGGCCTGAAGCTTTCTTT.

The chain is built from TRBV18 and TRBJ2-1, with 11 bases fitting TRBD1. The V gene end was trimmed by 4 bases and the J gene end by 7 bases; junction bases not matched to a gene: 9. CDR3 length equals 16 residues. The germline V gene has CDR1 KGHSH and CDR2 LQKENI. The CDR3 protein is CASSRRTGGVWNEQFF. As DNA, the CDR3 is TGTGCCAGCTCACGCAGGACAGGGGGCGTATGGAATGAGCAGTTCTTC.

The V gene is TRBV30, the J gene TRBJ2-3, with D maybe TRBD1 (6 bases). The CDR3 covers 12 residues. Germline V CDR1 and CDR2: GTSNPN, SVGIG (reference sequence). V was shortened by 1 base and J by 4 bases, with 6 bases between the two germline ends. CDR3 region: CAWSEGADTQYF. The CDR3 nucleotides read TGTGCCTGGAGTGAGGGGGCAGATACGCAGTATTTT.

The V and J genes are TRBV2 and TRBJ2-2, with 9 bases lining up with TRBD1. This CDR3 contains 15 residues. Per germline, CDR1 SNHLY and CDR2 FYNNEI. The ends lost 6 bases at V and 4 bases at J; junction bases unmatched: 6. CDR3 in amino acids: CASRGQGGSTGELFF. The CDR3, as DNA: TGTGCCAGCAGGGGACAGGGTGGGAGCACCGGGGAGCTGTTTTTT.

The chain joins TRBV6-5 to TRBJ2-1, with 9 bases aligning to TRBD2. The CDR3 consists of 16 residues. Germline V gene sequence: CDR1 MNHEY, CDR2 SVGAGI. V lost 2 bases, J lost 6 bases, and 8 bases stayed unmatched. DNA of the CDR3: TGTGCCAGCAGTTACGATTGGCGGGAGGGCCCCAATGAGCAGTTCTTC. Amino acid sequence: CASSYDWREGPNEQFF.

The chain employs TRBV29-1 and TRBJ2-1; possible D gene TRBD2, 5 bases. The CDR3 is made up of 14 amino acids. The germline CDR1 and CDR2 sequences are SQVTM and ANQGSEA. Trimming pared 7 bases from V and 2 bases from J, leaving 15 bases between. The CDR3 DNA reads TGCAGCGGAATATCGGGGTACCCCTACAATGAGCAGTTCTTC. It yields the protein CSGISGYPYNEQFF.